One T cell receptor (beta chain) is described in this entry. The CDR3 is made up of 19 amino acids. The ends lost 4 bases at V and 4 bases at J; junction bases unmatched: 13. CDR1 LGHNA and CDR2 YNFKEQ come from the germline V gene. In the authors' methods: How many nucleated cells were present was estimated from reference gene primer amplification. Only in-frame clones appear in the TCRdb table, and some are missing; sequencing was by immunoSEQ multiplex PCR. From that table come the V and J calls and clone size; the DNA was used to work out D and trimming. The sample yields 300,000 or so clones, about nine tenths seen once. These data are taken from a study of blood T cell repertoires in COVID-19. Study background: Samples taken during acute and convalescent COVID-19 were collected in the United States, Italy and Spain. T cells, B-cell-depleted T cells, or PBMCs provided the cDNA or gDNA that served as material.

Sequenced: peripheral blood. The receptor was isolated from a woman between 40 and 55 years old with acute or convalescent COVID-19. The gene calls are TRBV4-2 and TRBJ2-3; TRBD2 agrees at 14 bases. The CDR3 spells CASSRQGTSGGRQADTQYF. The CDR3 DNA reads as TGTGCCAGCAGCCGACAGGGGACTAGCGGGGGTCGGCAGGCAGATACGCAGTATTTT.